The source of this T cell receptor (beta chain) is a study of cytomegalovirus exposure and HLA in healthy donors. This CDR3 is 12 amino acids long. J gave up 9 bases and V 4 bases, and 4 bases lay outside the gene matches. The germline CDR1 and CDR2 sequences are SGHRS and YFSETQ. Findings and caveats of the study: Previously analyzed data showed that most TCR beta V segments were productive at a frequency of about 87% or about 30%.

With 60 Vbeta and 13 Jbeta primers, the PCR was carried out. Profiled with immunoSEQ multiplex PCR; TCRdb holds only in-frame clones, not every one. The table shows 85,000 to 100,000 clones, with about four fifths occurring only once. In its sample, this clone was seen once. Its antigen is currently unknown. V and J are TRBV5-1 and TRBJ1-2; 9 bases are a match to TRBD1. What was sequenced was PBMCs. The TCR comes from a female donor in good health and CMV-seropositive. The CDR3 DNA sequence: TGCGCCAGCAGCCTTACAGGGGGCCGCTACACCTTC. It translates to CASSLTGGRYTF.